This T cell receptor beta chain appears in the sequencing data of a study of CD8 T cells in ankylosing spondylitis. Whole-study results and caveats: Disease-associated clonotypes exhibited CD8+ identity and were relatively infrequent in peripheral blood. Significant enrichment of disease-linked clones was reportedly seen in matched ankylosing spondylitis synovial fluid.

The CDR3 is 15 residues long. From germline, CDR1 is SEHNR and CDR2 FQNEAQ (reference sequence). V shed 1 base and J shed 5 bases, with 14 bases lying between them. The sample holds a few counts of this clonotype. Its antigen is not known. TCRdb re-analysed the 5' RACE reads in MiXCR, keeping a single row per CDR3 protein. The sample records 150,000 to 200,000 distinct CDR3 sequences, roughly 12% being singletons. This chain uses TRBV7-9 with TRBJ1-1, with unresolved D. The sample comprised blood, either unsorted or a sorted T cell fraction (not recorded which). This clonotype originated in a male donor with ankylosing spondylitis or in good health (not recorded which). The CDR3 loop is CASSLGPYEKTEAFF. Here the CDR3 DNA reads TGTGCCAGCAGCTTAGGCCCTTATGAGAAGACTGAAGCTTTCTTT.